The entry below gives a single T cell receptor (beta chain) sequence along with its context. Its antigen is currently unknown. The entry originates in a study of cytomegalovirus exposure and HLA in healthy donors. Trimming shortened V by 0 bases and J by 4 bases, and 7 bases separated the two germline ends. The length of the CDR3 is 13 residues. Germline lookup yields CDR1 GTSNPN and CDR2 SVGIG (reference sequence). The PCR was carried out with 60 Vbeta primers and 13 Jbeta primers. Measured with immunoSEQ multiplex PCR; TCRdb has only the in-frame clones, and not every one. The sample contains 100,000 or so clones, around 86% of which appear only once. General observations from the study: In a later analysis, HLA-C alleles had the fewest associated TCRs, DRB1 alleles the most. Among TCR sequences, most were rare, though some public TCRs appeared in many donors. A few of the chains that were CMV-associated were confirmed in vitro to be specific for CMV antigens.

This chain uses TRBV30 with TRBJ1-5, with D unclear. This TCR derives from a young man in good health and CMV-seropositive. The sample consisted of PBMCs. The CDR3 sequence: CAWSVLRNQPQHF. CDR3 in DNA: TGTGCCTGGAGTGTACTGAGGAATCAGCCCCAGCATTTT. The entire variable domain, with the rest obtained from reference TRBV30 and TRBJ1-5, is as follows: SQTIHQWPATLVQPVGSPLSLECTVEGTSNPNLYWYRQAAGRGLQLLFYSVGIGQISSEVPQNLSASRPQDRQFILSSKKLLLSDSGFYLCAWSVLRNQPQHFGDGTRLSIL.